These T cell receptor beta chains were read from a single sample in a study of T cell responses to AZD1222 COVID-19 vaccine. TCRdb's copy holds only in-frame clones and misses some; the assay was immunoSEQ multiplex PCR. Of more than 95,000 clones listed, 80% to 95% are singletons. The sample consisted of peripheral blood, taken on day 0 of MenACWY control vaccination. The source is an adult in good health. CDR3s include the opening cysteine and the closing phenylalanine or tryptophan. Fields, in order: J gene, D gene, V gene, CDR3 length, clone size, CDR3 DNA, CDR3 protein. A D gene is named only where the DNA matches it firmly. Expanded clones get a size class; other rows say once, few or many, or leave the size out.

J gene: TRBJ2-5; D gene: TRBD2; V gene: TRBV5-1; CDR3 length: 16; clone size: once; CDR3 DNA: TGCGCCAGCAGCTTGGGGGTCGGCGGGAGGGAAGAGACCCAGTACTTC; CDR3 protein: CASSLGVGGREETQYF
J gene: TRBJ2-5; D gene: .; V gene: TRBV5-1; CDR3 length: 15; clone size: .; CDR3 DNA: TGCGCCAGCAGTTCGGGGGCCACAGGATCCGAGACCCAGTACTTC; CDR3 protein: CASSSGATGSETQYF
J gene: TRBJ1-1; D gene: .; V gene: TRBV7-2; CDR3 length: 13; clone size: .; CDR3 DNA: TGTGCCAGCAGCTTAATAGGCACAACTAAAGCTTTCTTT; CDR3 protein: CASSLIGTTKAFF
J gene: TRBJ1-2; D gene: .; V gene: TRBV19; CDR3 length: 15; clone size: .; CDR3 DNA: TGTGCCAGTAGTATAGCAGGGAGTAGAGGCTATGGCTACACCTTC; CDR3 protein: CASSIAGSRGYGYTF
J gene: TRBJ2-7; D gene: .; V gene: TRBV12-3/TRBV12-4; CDR3 length: 10; clone size: once; CDR3 DNA: TGTGCCAGCAGGGCCTACGAGCAGTACTTC; CDR3 protein: CASRAYEQYF
J gene: TRBJ2-2; D gene: .; V gene: TRBV3-1/TRBV3-2; CDR3 length: 14; clone size: .; CDR3 DNA: TGTGCCAGCAGCCGCGCCGAGTTGGGCGGGGAGCTGTTTTTT; CDR3 protein: CASSRAELGGELFF
J gene: TRBJ2-7; D gene: .; V gene: TRBV5-1; CDR3 length: 14; clone size: .; CDR3 DNA: TGCGCCAGCAGCTTGGAGGACAGAAGCTACGAGCAGTACTTC; CDR3 protein: CASSLEDRSYEQYF
J gene: TRBJ2-1; D gene: TRBD2; V gene: TRBV7-9; CDR3 length: 17; clone size: medium-sized; CDR3 DNA: TGTGCCAGCAGCGCCCGCAGACTAGCGGGGGGGATCAATGAGCAGTTCTTC; CDR3 protein: CASSARRLAGGINEQFF
J gene: TRBJ2-5; D gene: TRBD2; V gene: TRBV24-1; CDR3 length: 15; clone size: .; CDR3 DNA: TGTGCCACCAGTGACTCTAGCGGGAGGGGGGAGACCCAGTACTTC; CDR3 protein: CATSDSSGRGETQYF
J gene: TRBJ1-2; D gene: .; V gene: TRBV2; CDR3 length: 14; clone size: few; CDR3 DNA: TGTGCCAGCAGTGAACTACTAGGGCGCTATGGCTACACCTTC; CDR3 protein: CASSELLGRYGYTF
J gene: TRBJ2-7; D gene: TRBD1; V gene: TRBV11-2; CDR3 length: 14; clone size: .; CDR3 DNA: TGTGCCAGCACCGTCCCGGGACAGGGTTACGAGCAGTACTTC; CDR3 protein: CASTVPGQGYEQYF
J gene: TRBJ2-1; D gene: .; V gene: TRBV2; CDR3 length: 16; clone size: .; CDR3 DNA: TGTGCCAGCAGTCAGGGACGCCCGACTCGCTACAATGAGCAGTTCTTC; CDR3 protein: CASSQGRPTRYNEQFF
J gene: TRBJ2-5; D gene: .; V gene: TRBV5-4; CDR3 length: 16; clone size: .; CDR3 DNA: TGTGCCAGCAGCTTGGTGAGCGCCCGGGCACAAGAGACCCAGTACTTC; CDR3 protein: CASSLVSARAQETQYF
J gene: TRBJ2-1; D gene: TRBD2; V gene: TRBV30; CDR3 length: 16; clone size: .; CDR3 DNA: TGTGCCTGGAGTTTCCCAGGACTAGCCCCATACAATGAGCAGTTCTTC; CDR3 protein: CAWSFPGLAPYNEQFF
J gene: TRBJ1-1; D gene: .; V gene: TRBV29-1; CDR3 length: 13; clone size: .; CDR3 DNA: TGCAGCGTTTCGACAGACATGAACACTGAAGCTTTCTTT; CDR3 protein: CSVSTDMNTEAFF
J gene: TRBJ1-4; D gene: .; V gene: TRBV25-1; CDR3 length: 15; clone size: .; CDR3 DNA: TGTGCCAGCAGTGCGGACATCTCATTTAATGAAAAACTGTTTTTT; CDR3 protein: CASSADISFNEKLFF
J gene: TRBJ1-2; D gene: .; V gene: TRBV19; CDR3 length: 12; clone size: .; CDR3 DNA: TGTGCCAGCTGGGGACGGAACTATGGCTACACCTTC; CDR3 protein: CASWGRNYGYTF
J gene: TRBJ1-4; D gene: .; V gene: TRBV11-2; CDR3 length: 14; clone size: once; CDR3 DNA: TGTGCCAGCAGCTCAGGGAAAACTAATGAAAAACTGTTTTTT; CDR3 protein: CASSSGKTNEKLFF
J gene: TRBJ2-1; D gene: TRBD1; V gene: TRBV5-6; CDR3 length: 15; clone size: .; CDR3 DNA: TGTGCCAGCAGCCGGGGCGGGACAGGGTACAATGAGCAGTTCTTC; CDR3 protein: CASSRGGTGYNEQFF
J gene: TRBJ2-1; D gene: TRBD2; V gene: TRBV15; CDR3 length: 16; clone size: few; CDR3 DNA: TGTGCCACCAGCAGAGGGCACAAACTAGCGCGCAATGAGCAGTTCTTC; CDR3 protein: CATSRGHKLARNEQFF
J gene: TRBJ2-2; D gene: .; V gene: TRBV27; CDR3 length: 15; clone size: .; CDR3 DNA: TGTGCCAGCAGTTTACACGGCCGGAACACCGGGGAGCTGTTTTTT; CDR3 protein: CASSLHGRNTGELFF
J gene: TRBJ1-1; D gene: .; V gene: TRBV27; CDR3 length: 14; clone size: .; CDR3 DNA: TGTGCCAGCAGTTTATCGATCGGGAACACTGAAGCTTTCTTT; CDR3 protein: CASSLSIGNTEAFF
J gene: TRBJ2-1; D gene: TRBD1; V gene: TRBV11-3; CDR3 length: 16; clone size: .; CDR3 DNA: TGTGCCAGCAGCTCGAAACGGGACAGGCCTTACAATGAGCAGTTCTTC; CDR3 protein: CASSSKRDRPYNEQFF
J gene: TRBJ2-3; D gene: TRBD2; V gene: TRBV2; CDR3 length: 15; clone size: .; CDR3 DNA: TGTGCCAGCACCCCCGTACTAGCGGGCACAGATACGCAGTATTTT; CDR3 protein: CASTPVLAGTDTQYF
J gene: TRBJ2-1; D gene: .; V gene: TRBV5-4; CDR3 length: 15; clone size: .; CDR3 DNA: TGTGCCAGCAGCCAGGCCCTGGCGGGGAACAATGAGCAGTTCTTC; CDR3 protein: CASSQALAGNNEQFF
J gene: TRBJ2-1; D gene: .; V gene: TRBV18; CDR3 length: 15; clone size: .; CDR3 DNA: TGTGCCAGCTCAACCTTTCCAGGGGGAGGTCATGAGCAGTTCTTC; CDR3 protein: CASSTFPGGGHEQFF
J gene: TRBJ1-1; D gene: .; V gene: TRBV19; CDR3 length: 12; clone size: .; CDR3 DNA: TGTGCCAGTAGTATGGGGGGCACTGAAGCTTTCTTT; CDR3 protein: CASSMGGTEAFF
J gene: TRBJ1-1; D gene: TRBD1; V gene: TRBV10-2; CDR3 length: 14; clone size: once; CDR3 DNA: TGCGCCAGCAGTTACGACAGGGGTGGCACTGAAGCTTTCTTT; CDR3 protein: CASSYDRGGTEAFF
J gene: TRBJ2-5; D gene: .; V gene: TRBV7-7; CDR3 length: 13; clone size: once; CDR3 DNA: TGTGCCAGCGGGGGGCAGCGCGGGGAGACCCAGTACTTC; CDR3 protein: CASGGQRGETQYF
J gene: TRBJ1-2; D gene: .; V gene: TRBV2; CDR3 length: 12; clone size: .; CDR3 DNA: TGTGCCAGCAGGGAAGCTAACTATGGCTACACCTTC; CDR3 protein: CASREANYGYTF
J gene: TRBJ2-1; D gene: TRBD2; V gene: TRBV5-1; CDR3 length: 15; clone size: once; CDR3 DNA: TGCGCCAGCAGCTTGATGACTAGCGGAGCAGGCGAGCAGTTCTTC; CDR3 protein: CASSLMTSGAGEQFF
J gene: TRBJ1-1; D gene: TRBD1; V gene: TRBV11-2; CDR3 length: 15; clone size: .; CDR3 DNA: TGTGCCAGCAGCCCGTGGACAGGGGGAAGAGATGAAGCTTTCTTT; CDR3 protein: CASSPWTGGRDEAFF
J gene: TRBJ1-1; D gene: TRBD1; V gene: TRBV6-5; CDR3 length: 16; clone size: .; CDR3 DNA: TGTGCCAGCAGTTACTTACCGGGACAGGGCCACACTGAAGCTTTCTTT; CDR3 protein: CASSYLPGQGHTEAFF
J gene: TRBJ2-2; D gene: .; V gene: TRBV2; CDR3 length: 19; clone size: .; CDR3 DNA: TGTGCCAGCAGTGTGAGTCGGCCAACTTTCCCTTCTAGCAACGTGGAGCTGTTTTTT; CDR3 protein: CASSVSRPTFPSSNVELFF
J gene: TRBJ2-1; D gene: .; V gene: TRBV5-8; CDR3 length: 16; clone size: .; CDR3 DNA: TGTGCCAGCAGCTTCCCGAGACGGAGGAGATACAATGAGCAGTTCTTC; CDR3 protein: CASSFPRRRRYNEQFF
J gene: TRBJ1-5; D gene: .; V gene: TRBV6-2/TRBV6-3; CDR3 length: 13; clone size: .; CDR3 DNA: TGTGCCAGCAGTTTCTCCCCCAATCAGCCCCAGCATTTT; CDR3 protein: CASSFSPNQPQHF
J gene: TRBJ2-1; D gene: TRBD2; V gene: TRBV29-1; CDR3 length: 18; clone size: .; CDR3 DNA: TGCAGCGCCCGGAGCGGGGGCTCTAACATAGACTCCTACAATGAGCAGTTCTTC; CDR3 protein: CSARSGGSNIDSYNEQFF
J gene: TRBJ2-2; D gene: .; V gene: TRBV6-5; CDR3 length: 14; clone size: .; CDR3 DNA: TGTGCCAGCTTCAGGACACAAAACACCGGGGAGCTGTTTTTT; CDR3 protein: CASFRTQNTGELFF
J gene: TRBJ1-5; D gene: .; V gene: TRBV19; CDR3 length: 16; clone size: .; CDR3 DNA: TGTGCCAGTAGTATAGAAGGGCCCTTGCTAGACCAGCCCCAGCATTTT; CDR3 protein: CASSIEGPLLDQPQHF